This T cell receptor beta chain was observed in a study of shared clonotypes between healthy human individuals (dated by TCRdb to the early 2020s). In the study overall: A couple of women and a few men aged 18 to 49 years were included in the cohort. Per donor, leukapheresis produced somewhere between about 0.94 and 9 billion PBMCs. For each donor, CD4 naive and CD4 memory were each run on three plates, CD8 naive on two plates, and CD8 memory on one plate. Different laboratories and diverse techniques were used to prepare libraries and sequence TCR repertoires, to increase sequencing depth and limit assay-specific biases. Blood TCR repertoires of 5 or 6 healthy adults were deeply sequenced to estimate repertoire size and the extent of clonotype sharing between individuals.

A single count supports this clone. Its antigen is unknown. Per-base quality was not reported, and no clone a single base away is much larger than it. The CDR3 runs 15 residues from the cysteine to the phenylalanine. Of all the DNA, just the CDR3 is kept, 45 bases in frame from base 1. Trimming removed 2 bases from V and 5 bases from J; the gene matches leave 8 bases unexplained. CDR1 and CDR2 are drawn from the germline V gene: ENHRY, SYGVKD. Using the deep immunoSEQ assay, multiplex PCR amplified TCR CDR3 regions from genomic DNA. Genomic DNA extracted from each cell subset was distributed evenly over all wells of several immunoSEQ 96-well plates, and each plate served as one replicate. For sorted subsets, each replicate PCR was loaded with approximately 200 ng genomic DNA, equivalent to 25,000 to 35,000 T cell genomes. Purified libraries were quantified with a Qubit 3.0 fluorometer, sized on a Bioanalyzer 2100, and re-quantified with the KAPA Library Quantification kit. A separate single-read 150-cycle Illumina NextSeq 550 flow cell was used to sequence each immunoSEQ 96-well plate. Per the original workflow: Because only junctional sequences without quality scores were contained in the immunoSEQ output, filtering matching that applied to full-length reads could not be performed. To assign V/J genes and CDR3, sequences were annotated against IMGT germline references using PyIR, a Python wrapper for IgBLAST v1.9. Reads with weak V/J assignments (E-value above 1e-6), missing CDR3, stop codons, out-of-frame junctions, or ambiguous translated residues were removed. A V3J clonotype was defined by an identical inferred V gene, J gene, and CDR3 amino acid sequence. To compute the percentage overlap between repertoires, the number of shared unique clonotypes was divided by the size of the smaller repertoire. Richness of each repertoire was evaluated using RTK rarefaction, the Chao1 estimator, and Recon v2.1 estimates of unobserved clonotypes. Generation probabilities were computed with OLGA for all TCRbeta clonotypes obtained by the gDNA method from four donors. TCRdb carries this immuneACCESS record with in-frame sequences only. Its versions omit some clonotypes, under half of them owing to an unresolved V gene in the studies checked, with the rest unexplained. The V and J calls and clone size were taken over from that table, and D and trimming were inferred from the DNA. In all, the sample holds hundreds of thousands of clones, and roughly 95% of those were seen once. Of the sample, roughly 0.1% falls within the top ten clones.

CD8 naive samples were obtained by positive selection for CCR7 among CD45RO-negative cells, yielding a CD45RA+CCR7+ population from which TemRA cells were excluded. Healthy HIV-negative adults with no recently reported acute infections or vaccinations were included as donors. Only Caucasian adults living in Nashville, Tennessee, USA were represented among the donors. Blood was collected by leukapheresis, and PBMCs were isolated by Ficoll-Histopaque density gradient centrifugation and then cryopreserved in liquid nitrogen vapor phase. Purity and quantity of every magnetically sorted T cell population were checked by analytical flow cytometry. Each sorted fraction had its genomic DNA isolated and then quantified by UV absorbance on a Nanodrop 2000c. Results the study describes overall, beyond this receptor: Even with the large sequencing depth, rarefaction of the sorted-subset datasets indicated that sequencing was incomplete. When several donors were compared, the shared fraction of clonotypes was around 5.1% for naive CD4, 3.5% for naive CD8, 2.3% for memory CD4, and around 0.37% for memory CD8. Naive subsets generally had larger estimated clonotype richness than memory subsets did. Pairwise subsampling indicated that sequencing depth was expected to affect the degree of clonotype sharing among donors. Because the study included a small number of donors, the genetic and exposure-history diversity represented was limited. Compared with non-shared clonotypes, clonotypes shared by all four sorted-subset donors had higher generation probabilities. Sampling was limited to blood, and TCR repertoires in tissue likely differ from TCR repertoires in blood.

The specimen sequenced was naive CD8+ T cells sorted from blood. Sample cell subset or site, as interpreted from the label and publication: CD45RA+CCR7+. This receptor was obtained from a woman in her 30s in good health. The chain links TRBV10-3 with TRBJ2-7; 8 of the junction bases match TRBD2. The CDR3 is CAISEIREGRNEQYF. The DNA is as follows: TGTGCCATCAGTGAGATCCGGGAGGGCCGAAACGAGCAGTACTTC.